Listed here are 20 T cell receptor beta chains from one sample, sequenced in a study of blood T cell repertoires in COVID-19. Profiling relied on immunoSEQ multiplex PCR, and the TCRdb table lists in-frame clones only, not all of them. Of 250,000 to 400,000 clones listed, under 90% are singletons. Sequenced input: peripheral blood. These receptors came from a woman younger than 45 with COVID-19, enrolled during active disease.

The CDR3 loop is CAWSGSGGHNQPQHF. The CDR3 coding sequence is TGTGCCTGGAGTGGGTCGGGGGGGCACAATCAGCCCCAGCATTTT. The rearrangement links TRBV30 to TRBJ1-5; TRBD1 might be the D (6 bases). Trimming stripped 1 base from V and 3 bases from J, with 13 bases between. Per the germline V gene, CDR1 is GTSNPN and CDR2 is SVGIG (reference sequence). The CDR3 sequence is 15 residues long.

This chain connects TRBV5-1 to TRBJ1-2, with 7 bases identical to TRBD1. The trim removed 4 bases at V and 1 base at J, leaving 7 bases unmatched. The CDR3 has 15 residues. CDR1 and CDR2 (germline): SGHRS, YFSETQ. The CDR3 region is CASSTGTVDNYGYTF. The DNA of the CDR3 is TGCGCCAGCAGCACAGGGACAGTAGATAACTATGGCTACACCTTC.

A word on this clone: One end of the junction varies from germline; a read error may be responsible. This chain links TRBV3-1 (or the pseudogene TRBV3-2) with TRBJ1-2; no clear D. There are 12 residues in the CDR3. Germline values: CDR1 LGHDT, CDR2 YNNKEL (reference sequence). The CDR3 nucleotides are TGTGCCAGCAGCCCTTTAAACTACGGCTACACCTTC. Translating gives CASSPLNYGYTF.

This chain uses TRBV19 with TRBJ2-2; 7 bases agree with TRBD1. V shed 5 bases, J shed 7 bases, and the junction held 7 bases outside the gene matches. Per the germline V gene, CDR1 is LNHDA and CDR2 is SQIVND (reference sequence). This CDR3 comprises 14 residues. CDR3 in amino acids: CASSLQGQGGELFF. CDR3 DNA sequence: TGTGCCAGTAGTTTACAGGGGCAGGGCGGGGAGCTGTTTTTT.

The V call is TRBV6-1, the J call TRBJ1-5; D is perhaps TRBD1 (6 bases). The germline CDR1 and CDR2 sequences are MNHNS and SASEGT. The CDR3 spans 13 residues. V was pared by 2 bases and J by 11 bases, with 13 bases between. CDR3 coding DNA: TGTGCCAGCAGTGAAACAGGGATCGGGTCCCAGCATTTT. Its translation: CASSETGIGSQHF.

This chain connects TRBV3-1 (or the pseudogene TRBV3-2) to TRBJ1-1; D might be TRBD1 (5 bases). V was cut by 7 bases and J by 1 base, with 10 bases left in between. Germline V gene lookup returns CDR1 LGHDT and CDR2 YNNKEL (reference sequence). This CDR3 contains 13 residues. CDR3 amino acids: CASTWRGNTEAFF. The CDR3 DNA reads TGTGCCAGCACGTGGAGGGGGAACACTGAAGCTTTCTTT.

This clone was recorded only once. The identical CDR3 is also encoded by other nucleotide sequences in the sample. The chain couples TRBV29-1 to TRBJ1-1; perhaps TRBD1 as D (6 bases). V dropped 0 bases and J dropped 4 bases, with 9 bases sitting between them. Germline assignment: CDR1 SQVTM and CDR2 ANQGSEA. This CDR3 is built from 13 residues. The CDR3 nucleotides read TGCAGCGTTGAAGATAGGGGGGGCACTGAAGCTTTCTTT. Translation gives CSVEDRGGTEAFF. The full variable domain, rest sourced from reference TRBV29-1 and TRBJ1-1, is SAVISQKPSRDICQRGTSLTIQCQVDSQVTMMFWYRQQPGQSLTLIATANQGSEATYESGFVIDKFPISRPNLTFSTLTVSNMSPEDSSIYLCSVEDRGGTEAFFGQGTRLTVV.

This chain connects TRBV28 to TRBJ2-3; D not certain. This CDR3 is 11 amino acids long. V was cut by 10 bases and J by 7 bases, with 12 bases left in between. Germline lookup yields CDR1 MDHEN and CDR2 SYDVKM. The CDR3 protein is CATPPLHTQYF. In nucleotides, the CDR3 is TGTGCCACCCCCCCACTCCATACGCAGTATTTT.

V usage is TRBV24-1 and J usage is TRBJ1-4; a possible D gene is TRBD1 (5 bases). The germline CDR1 and CDR2 sequences are KGHDR and SFDVKD. Between the trimmed V and J ends, which lost 4 bases and 8 bases, there was a span of 13 bases. This CDR3 spans 14 amino acids. CDR3 residues: CATSDAGQSEKLFF. The CDR3 bases are TGTGCCACCAGTGACGCCGGACAAAGCGAAAAACTGTTTTTT.

J is TRBJ1-2 and V is TRBV5-1, with 8 bases lining up with TRBD1. V shed 0 bases, J shed 6 bases, and the junction held 4 bases outside the gene matches. Germline V gene sequence: CDR1 SGHRS, CDR2 YFSETQ. The CDR3 loop spans 14 amino acids. CDR3 protein: CASSLAARGHGYTF. CDR3 DNA: TGCGCCAGCAGCTTGGCAGCCAGGGGGCATGGCTACACCTTC.

The CDR3 sequence: CASLQGAGDQPQHF. CDR3 bases: TGTGCCAGCCTACAGGGGGCAGGGGATCAGCCCCAGCATTTT. The V and J genes are TRBV28 and TRBJ1-5; 9 bases map to TRBD1. Germline V lookup: CDR1 MDHEN, CDR2 SYDVKM. The CDR3 length is 14 residues. Losses at the gene ends were 8 bases for V and 5 bases for J; bases not matched to a gene: 7.

This clone was seen a single time. The rearrangement links TRBV30 to TRBJ2-1, with 7 bases identical to TRBD2. Germline CDR1 GTSNPN, CDR2 SVGIG (reference sequence). The CDR3 has 15 amino acids. Trimming cost V 5 bases and J 2 bases; bases outside gene matches: 9. The DNA of the CDR3 is TGTGCCTGGGCGGGATATAGCGGGCCCTACAATGAGCAGTTCTTC. This gives the protein CAWAGYSGPYNEQFF.

This sequence joins TRBV27 and TRBJ2-1; the match to TRBD1 covers 8 bases. After removal of 7 bases from V and 7 bases from J, the junction contained 15 bases not matched to a gene. Germline assignment: CDR1 MNHEY and CDR2 SMNVEV (reference sequence). The CDR3 totals 16 residues. As DNA, the CDR3 is TGTGCCAGCAACTTGGCACCCGGACAGGGTAAGAATGAGCAGTTCTTC. This codes for CASNLAPGQGKNEQFF.

This sequence joins TRBV28 and TRBJ1-5; TRBD1 matches 8 bases. With V trimmed by 4 bases and J by 6 bases, 11 bases remained unmatched. Germline-derived CDR1 and CDR2 are MDHEN and SYDVKM. The CDR3 has 16 residues. The chain's CDR3 is CASSSYERQGSQPQHF. The DNA of the CDR3 is TGTGCCAGCAGTTCCTACGAAAGACAGGGGAGTCAGCCCCAGCATTTT.

The chain couples TRBV14 to TRBJ1-2; D gene uncertain. The CDR3 runs 13 residues. Germline V gene lookup returns CDR1 SGHDN and CDR2 FVKESK. The V end was cut by 5 bases, the J end by 1 base, with 8 bases between. The CDR3 DNA sequence: TGTGCCAGCAGCGAAGGTAGTAACTATGGCTACACCTTC. Its translation is CASSEGSNYGYTF.

The chain recombines TRBV19 with TRBJ2-7; maybe TRBD1 (8 bases). Germline CDR1 is LNHDA and CDR2 is SQIVND (reference sequence). The CDR3 consists of 16 residues. V was pared by 6 bases and J by 2 bases, with 20 bases between. The CDR3 protein is CASRNQNRGGTYEQYF. The CDR3 DNA reads TGTGCCAGTAGAAACCAGAACAGGGGGGGAACCTACGAGCAGTACTTC.

The V and J genes are TRBV11-2 and TRBJ2-7; 8 positions agree with TRBD1. The CDR3 extends over 15 amino acids. Trimming removed 3 bases from V and 2 bases from J; junction bases left unmatched: 6. Per germline, CDR1 SGHAT and CDR2 FQNNGV. CDR3 nucleotides: TGTGCCAGCAGCTTTTCGACAGGGGCTACCTACGAGCAGTACTTC. Its translation is CASSFSTGATYEQYF.

The chain employs TRBV7-2 and TRBJ1-1; tentative D call: TRBD1 (6 bases). The CDR3 length is 15 residues. V gave up 5 bases and J gave up 5 bases, with 18 bases separating them. Germline V gene lookup returns CDR1 SGHTA and CDR2 FQGNSA. The CDR3 here is CASSPGTIPPTEAFF. In DNA, the CDR3 is TGTGCCAGCAGCCCGGGGACAATTCCCCCGACTGAAGCTTTCTTT.

This chain joins TRBV2 and TRBJ1-1, with no clear D. The CDR3 is 13 amino acids. V gave up 6 bases and J gave up 0 bases, with 8 bases separating them. CDR1 SNHLY and CDR2 FYNNEI come from the germline V gene. The DNA for the CDR3 is TGTGCCAGCAGCCGCACAGTGAACACTGAAGCTTTCTTT. Its protein product is CASSRTVNTEAFF.

This chain links TRBV28 with TRBJ1-1; 8 bases match TRBD1. Germline V gene lookup returns CDR1 MDHEN and CDR2 SYDVKM. The trim removed 6 bases at V and 6 bases at J, leaving 6 bases unmatched. This CDR3 spans 13 amino acids. CDR3 loop: CASSLPGGPEAFF. The CDR3 DNA is TGTGCCAGCAGCCTCCCAGGGGGCCCTGAAGCTTTCTTT.